Below, 14 T cell receptor beta chains from the same sample are listed, as sequenced in a study of spatial heterogeneity in lung cancer. Study results and limitations: Tumors with more nonsynonymous mutations had more expanded intratumoral alpha and beta TCRs.

The time point is: sample taken at primary tumor resection. TCRdb recomputed calls from the 5' RACE reads with MiXCR, one row per CDR3 protein. The sample lists thousands of distinct CDR3 sequences; roughly 16% were seen once. No antigen is known for these receptors. The sample here was lung tumor tissue, taken at surgery. The receptors here all came from a male donor with early-stage non-small cell lung cancer.

In its sample, this clonotype is medium-sized. This beta chain is a stray sequence in a library constructed for alpha chains; its clone size is not meaningful. The chain links TRBV10-3 to TRBJ2-5, with D possibly being TRBD1 or TRBD2 (5 bases each). CDR3 length: 15 amino acids. Trimming stripped 0 bases from V and 2 bases from J, with 10 bases between. Germline CDR1 is ENHRY and CDR2 is SYGVKD. The CDR3 reads CAISESGTEQETQYF. Written as DNA, the CDR3 is TGTGCCATCAGTGAGTCGGGGACGGAACAAGAGACCCAGTACTTC.

This clonotype is medium-sized. This beta chain was picked up by a library intended for alpha chains and is off target, so its count carries little meaning. V and J are TRBV30 and TRBJ1-1; D is uncertain. This CDR3 region has 12 residues. Trimming took 6 bases from V and 2 from J, leaving 10 bases between them. Germline values: CDR1 GTSNPN, CDR2 SVGIG (reference sequence). CDR3 coding DNA: TGTGCCTGCTCACAGCCTAACACTGAAGCTTTCTTT. It specifies CACSQPNTEAFF. Filled out from reference TRBV30 and TRBJ1-1, the complete variable domain reads SQTIHQWPATLVQPVGSPLSLECTVEGTSNPNLYWYRQAAGRGLQLLFYSVGIGQISSEVPQNLSASRPQDRQFILSSKKLLLSDSGFYLCACSQPNTEAFFGQGTRLTVV.

Concerning this clonotype: A library made for alpha chains picked up this beta chain off target, so its size means little. This chain connects TRBV5-6 to TRBJ2-3; TRBD2 matches at 9 bases. Trimming at V came to 0 bases and at J to 3 bases, leaving 5 bases not matched to a gene. From germline, CDR1 is SGHDT and CDR2 YYEEEE. The CDR3 covers 16 residues. Here the CDR3 reads CASSLGSLAGTDTQYF. CDR3 coding DNA: TGTGCCAGCAGCTTGGGGTCGCTAGCGGGAACAGATACGCAGTATTTT.

This clonotype is termed medium-sized. Since the library was made to target alpha chains, this beta chain is a stray read and its abundance is not meaningful. The chain combines TRBV9 with TRBJ2-2, with no clear D. Between the trimmed V and J ends, which lost 4 bases and 3 bases, there was a span of 7 bases. The CDR3 is 13 residues long. Looked up from germline, CDR1 is SGDLS and CDR2 is YYNGEE. CDR3 sequence reads: CASSPHDTGELFF. The CDR3 DNA reads as TGTGCCAGCAGCCCCCATGACACCGGGGAGCTGTTTTTT.

In this sample, this clonotype turned up many times. As an off-target read in a library built for alpha chains, this beta chain has a frequency of little significance. The chain is built from TRBV6-5 and TRBJ2-4; TRBD2 agrees at 9 bases. Germline V lookup: CDR1 MNHEY, CDR2 SVGAGI. This CDR3 is 15 amino acids long. After removal of 5 bases from V and 3 bases from J, the junction contained 5 bases not matched to a gene. This CDR3 reads CASSRGGGGKNIQYF. The CDR3 DNA sequence: TGTGCCAGCAGTCGCGGGGGGGGAGGCAAAAACATTCAGTACTTC.

This clonotype is medium-sized (0.01 to 0.1%) by share. Found in a library prepared for alpha chains, this beta chain is an off-target read, and its abundance has little meaning. The chain combines TRBV9 with TRBJ2-7; D is possibly TRBD2 (5 bases). This CDR3 is built from 15 residues. The germline CDR1 and CDR2 sequences are SGDLS and YYNGEE. Trimming took off 4 bases at V and 6 bases at J, with 20 bases between the two ends. The CDR3 DNA reads TGTGCCAGCAGCCCTCGAGGCCCCCGGGGTTCCGAGCAGTACTTC. Translating gives CASSPRGPRGSEQYF. Variable domain in full (rest from reference TRBV9 and TRBJ2-7): DSGVTQTPKHLITATGQRVTLRCSPRSGDLSVYWYQQSLDQGLQFLIQYYNGEERAKGNILERFSAQQFPDLHSELNLSSLELGDSALYFCASSPRGPRGSEQYFGPGTRLTVT.

This clonotype came up many times. With the library built for alpha chains, this beta chain is off target and its frequency is not meaningful. The V gene is TRBV7-2, the J gene TRBJ2-5, with 11 positions matching TRBD2. Unmatched junction bases numbered 3, after V lost 4 bases and J lost 5 bases. The germline V gene encodes CDR1 SGHTA and CDR2 FQGNSA. CDR3 length: 14 amino acids. The DNA of the CDR3 is TGTGCCAGCAGCTGGAGGACTAGCGGGGAGACCCAGTACTTC. It yields the protein CASSWRTSGETQYF. The full variable domain, rest sourced from reference TRBV7-2 and TRBJ2-5, is GAGVSQSPSNKVTEKGKDVELRCDPISGHTALYWYRQSLGQGLEFLIYFQGNSAPDKSGLPSDRFSAERTGGSVSTLTIQRTQQEDSAVYLCASSWRTSGETQYFGPGTRLLVL.

This clonotype was recorded at least ten times. For a library built for alpha chains, this beta chain is a stray read; little rests on its size. The rearrangement joins TRBV2 to TRBJ1-1; D is ambiguous. The CDR3 is 13 amino acids. Germline V CDR1 and CDR2: SNHLY, FYNNEI. The V and J ends lost 6 bases and 0 bases respectively, with 8 bases between them. The CDR3 protein is CASRAGMNTEAFF. The CDR3 coding sequence is TGTGCCAGCAGGGCGGGCATGAACACTGAAGCTTTCTTT.

This clonotype ranks as medium-sized. The size of this beta chain means little, since it is a stray read in a library made for alpha chains. V and J are TRBV16 and TRBJ1-2; the D is unclear. Germline V gene data show CDR1 as KGHSY and CDR2 as FQNENV. CDR3 length: 13 residues. Trimming removed 4 bases at V and 8 bases at J, with 14 bases between. DNA of the CDR3: TGTGCCAGCAGCCCTGATGAAGTAACGGGCTACACCTTC. It codes for CASSPDEVTGYTF.

This clonotype is termed medium-sized. Because this beta chain is a stray read in a library intended to capture alpha chains, its abundance should not be given much weight. The gene calls are TRBV3-1 and TRBJ2-1; TRBD1 agrees at 10 bases. V lost 0 bases and J lost 7; bases outside the gene matches: 9. The CDR3 is 17 amino acids. Germline CDR1 is LGHDT and CDR2 is YNNKEL (reference sequence). The CDR3: CASSQDRGQGFVNEQFF. The DNA for the CDR3 is TGTGCCAGCAGCCAAGATAGGGGACAGGGGTTTGTGAATGAGCAGTTCTTC.

Ten or more counts support this clonotype. This beta chain appears as a stray read in a library generated for alpha chains; its size is not informative. The chain employs TRBV20-1 and TRBJ2-5; a weak D match, TRBD2 (6 bases). Trimming left V 3 bases short and J 5 bases short, with 10 bases between. Germline CDR1 reads DFQATT; CDR2 reads SNEGSKA (reference sequence). The CDR3 length is 12 residues. The CDR3 protein is CSARTRRETQYF. CDR3 sequence (DNA): TGCAGTGCTAGGACTAGGCGGGAGACCCAGTACTTC.

Comments on this clonotype: This beta chain turned up in a library designed for alpha chains; as an off-target read, its abundance says little. The chain employs TRBV5-4 and TRBJ1-1, with unresolved D. The CDR3 is 16 residues long. Germline CDR1 SGHNT, CDR2 YYREEE (reference sequence). With 0 bases removed from V and 4 bases from J, the gap between germline ends came to 16 bases. The CDR3 region is CASSLESSHRGTEAFF. As DNA, the CDR3 is TGTGCCAGCAGCTTGGAGTCCTCGCACCGGGGCACTGAAGCTTTCTTT.

Details on this clonotype: Because the library targeted alpha chains, this beta chain is an off-target read whose size means little. The gene calls are TRBV5-1 and TRBJ2-2; D is undetermined. The length of the CDR3 is 14 residues. Trimming removed 0 bases from V and 1 base from J, with 4 bases in between. CDR1 and CDR2 (germline): SGHRS, YFSETQ. The CDR3 spells CASSLGLNTGELFF. The DNA of the CDR3 is TGCGCCAGCAGCTTGGGACTGAACACCGGGGAGCTGTTTTTT.

On this clonotype itself: A library made for alpha chains picked up this beta chain off target, so its size means little. The chain joins TRBV6-2 or TRBV6-3 to TRBJ2-2; 9 nucleotides line up with TRBD2. CDR3 size: 19 residues. Per germline, CDR1 MNHEY and CDR2 SVGEGT. Trimming took 2 bases from V and 0 from J; bases not matched to a gene: 10. CDR3 loop: CASSYPSASGIANTGELFF. The CDR3, as DNA: TGTGCCAGCAGTTACCCCTCAGCTAGCGGGATCGCGAACACCGGGGAGCTGTTTTTT.